This T cell receptor beta chain was identified in a study of immune evolution from preneoplasia to lung adenocarcinoma. The germline gives CDR1 SNHLY, CDR2 FYNNEI. The CDR3 covers 24 residues. The V gene end was trimmed by 5 bases and the J gene end by 0 bases; junction bases not matched to a gene: 23. TCRdb's table, derived via immunoSEQ multiplex PCR, lists solely in-frame clones and lacks some. This sample has under 15,000 clones; approximately 83% occur once, and the top ten carry about 2.6%. The sequence was obtained from a donor at least 70 years old with lung adenocarcinoma. The sample taken for sequencing was FFPE lung adenocarcinoma in situ tissue. The gene calls are TRBV2 and TRBJ2-4; 15 bases are shared with TRBD2. CDR3 DNA sequence: TGTGCCAGCAGTCCCTTGGCGGGACTAGCGGGGGGAATGGGGTTCAATCCAGCCAAAAACATTCAGTACTTC. Translation gives CASSPLAGLAGGMGFNPAKNIQYF.